This T cell receptor (beta chain) was observed in a study of blood T cell repertoires in COVID-19. Whole-study context: The origin of the acute and convalescent COVID-19 samples was the United States, Italy and Spain.

Assay used: immunoSEQ multiplex PCR; TCRdb lists only in-frame clones, some missing. The sample consists of roughly 200,000 clones, about 88% of them appearing once. Trimming cost V 8 bases and J 6 bases; bases outside gene matches: 9. The CDR3 sequence is 13 residues long. CDR1 MNHEY and CDR2 SVGAGI come from the germline V gene. What was sequenced was peripheral blood. The receptor comes from a woman aged 80 or older with acute or convalescent COVID-19. This rearrangement joins TRBV6-5 to TRBJ1-1; 7 bases map to TRBD1. This CDR3 reads CASRRGDGAEAFF. CDR3 DNA sequence: TGTGCCAGCCGCAGGGGGGACGGCGCTGAAGCTTTCTTT.